A selection of T cell receptor beta chains follows, all from one sample in a study of Ad26.COV2.S vaccination and SARS-CoV-2 variants. Repertoires were generated with immunoSEQ multiplex PCR, while TCRdb's copy carries only in-frame clones and drops some. Of approximately 480,000 clones in the sample, around 90% were seen once. The sequencing used peripheral blood, collected in a trial of Ad26.COV2.S vaccine versus placebo. These receptors were taken from a person aged 18 to 65 who received the Ad26.COV2.S COVID-19 vaccine or a placebo. CDR3s include the opening cysteine and the closing phenylalanine or tryptophan.

v_gene,CDR3aa
TRBV3-1/TRBV3-2,CASSQGGGEQYF
TRBV6-2/TRBV6-3,CASSLGVAETQYF
TRBV9,CASSVISGDTEAFF
TRBV11-1,CASTRVAGYNEQFF
TRBV5-1,CASSFLVQGELFF
TRBV14,CASSQSALNQPQHF
TRBV3-1/TRBV3-2,CASRADRLDYGYTF
TRBV5-1,CASSLGRAGVSPRADTQYF
TRBV11-2,CASSLGADGHYEQYF
TRBV19,CASSIGASGRQETQYF
TRBV6-6,CASSYAVEQYF
TRBV5-1,CASSYSGTVATEAFF
TRBV19,CASTRQFGNQPQHF
TRBV20-1,CSAAGTSGQYF
TRBV28,CASSPGNIWGYTF
TRBV6-5,CASRVLAGGPGEQFF
TRBV10-3,CAISGFGAANTEAFF
TRBV3-1/TRBV3-2,CASSQGAGGLGRSEQFF
TRBV21-1,CATSRPPLAGAGYEQYF
TRBV12-3/TRBV12-4,CASGPLYSEAFF
TRBV28,CASSSTGLAGEGTQYF
TRBV11-2,CASSSRTGGTQYF
TRBV28,CASGTGQRNTEAFF
TRBV6-2/TRBV6-3,CASSYFGQGAREAFF
TRBV7-2,CASSRSGASTDTQYF
TRBV27,CASSRRRVEEAGELFF
TRBV28,CASSRPGQGLDEQYF
TRBV18,CASSPAVAKNIQYF
TRBV14,CASSLGINQPQHF
TRBV13,CASSPAGADTQYF
TRBV3-1/TRBV3-2,CASSRLGGTEAFF
TRBV27,CASSPRQGYGYTF
TRBV29-1,CSVGTENMNTEAFF
TRBV9,CASSVGTSGTEQYF
TRBV28,CASSVSGPQETQYF
TRBV4-2,CASSPGVAGETQYF
TRBV11-3,CASSPGLAGGKNEQFF
TRBV11-2,CASSAVRTGLTEQYF
TRBV5-3,CARSLAAFF
TRBV6-6,CASSQGQGANYGYTF
TRBV6-2/TRBV6-3,CASSRDSGGYGYTF
TRBV19,CASSWAVGNEQFF
TRBV29-1,CSVLKGDTQYF
TRBV6-2/TRBV6-3,CASSYPGVTEAFF
TRBV19,CASSTRGGLGSYNEQFF
TRBV19,CASSIDPAGGLNYGYTF
TRBV7-9,CASSPGQRGTYEQYF
TRBV7-2,CASSPRGRSEAFF
TRBV4-1,CASSHTRGVTYGQYF
TRBV9,CASSVGQGAVGYTF
TRBV27,CASRLTQGEAFF
TRBV6-2/TRBV6-3,CASSLGGQAWDTQYF